Listed below are T cell receptor beta chains from one sample, sequenced in a study of blood T cell repertoires in COVID-19. Produced via immunoSEQ multiplex PCR; TCRdb's table is partial and in-frame only. This table holds approximately 90,000 clones, around four fifths found once. Sequenced: peripheral blood. The receptors here all came from a man aged 50-60 years with acute or convalescent COVID-19. The CDR3 runs from the conserved cysteine through the conserved F or W. A D gene is named only where the DNA matches it firmly. Expanded clones get a size class; other rows say once, few or many, or leave the size out.

CASSRDSLTEQFF TGTGCCAGCAGCCGGGACTCCCTCACTGAGCAGTTCTTC - TRBJ2-1 TRBV2 -
CASSRVLNEKLFF TGCGCCAGCAGCCGAGTGTTGAACGAAAAACTGTTTTTT few TRBJ1-4 TRBV4-1 -
CASSKDRASPYNEQFF TGTGCCAGCAGTAAGGACAGGGCCTCTCCCTACAATGAGCAGTTCTTC - TRBJ2-1 TRBV7-2 TRBD1
CASSSSTRPPADTQYF TGTGCCAGCAGCTCTTCGACTAGGCCCCCGGCAGATACGCAGTATTTT - TRBJ2-3 TRBV7-3 -
CASGLLGTGAQETQYF TGTGCCAGCGGCCTATTGGGGACAGGGGCGCAAGAGACCCAGTACTTC many TRBJ2-5 TRBV28 TRBD1
CAWGRFDNTIYF TGTGCCTGGGGGCGTTTTGATAACACCATATATTTT few TRBJ1-3 TRBV30 -
CASSPREGTEAFF TGTGCCAGCAGCCCGCGAGAGGGCACTGAAGCTTTCTTT - TRBJ1-1 TRBV11-3 -
CAITGTSGSTYEQYF TGCGCCATAACCGGGACTAGCGGGTCGACCTACGAGCAGTACTTC once TRBJ2-7 TRBV10-1 TRBD2
CASSLRENYGYTF TGTGCCAGCAGTTTAAGGGAGAACTATGGCTACACCTTC - TRBJ1-2 TRBV27 -
CASSQRDVGIAKNIQYF TGCGCCAGCAGTCAGCGGGACGTGGGGATAGCCAAAAACATTCAGTACTTC - TRBJ2-4 TRBV23-1 -
CASSPSEGDRPPGTQYF TGCGCCAGCAGCCCTAGCGAGGGGGACAGACCTCCGGGTACGCAGTATTTT once TRBJ2-3 TRBV4-3 -
CASSQETGADEQFF TGCGCCAGCAGCCAAGAGACAGGGGCTGATGAGCAGTTCTTC - TRBJ2-1 TRBV4-3 TRBD1
CAISGTGGLDEQYF TGTGCCATCAGCGGGACAGGGGGCTTAGACGAGCAGTACTTC once TRBJ2-7 TRBV10-3 TRBD1
CASSLARGRGYEQYF TGTGCCAGCAGCTTAGCGAGGGGACGGGGGTACGAGCAGTACTTC - TRBJ2-7 TRBV7-2 -
CASHGGVYNEQFF TGTGCCAGCCATGGTGGAGTTTACAATGAGCAGTTCTTC - TRBJ2-1 TRBV27 -
CASSQDSRNTEAFF TGCGCCAGCAGCCAAGATAGTAGGAACACTGAAGCTTTCTTT once TRBJ1-1 TRBV4-3 -
CASSLALSISPLHF TGTGCCAGCAGCTTAGCGCTCAGTATCTCACCCCTCCACTTT - TRBJ1-6 TRBV7-9 -
CAISERGQGMPQHF TGTGCCATCAGTGAAAGGGGACAGGGGATGCCCCAGCATTTT - TRBJ1-5 TRBV10-3 TRBD1
CASSRGTGGGQGYTF TGTGCCAGCAGCCGGGGGACAGGGGGCGGTCAAGGCTACACCTTC - TRBJ1-2 TRBV7-9 TRBD1
CASSEEGAFQPQHF TGCGCCAGCAGTGAGGAGGGGGCCTTTCAGCCCCAGCATTTT - TRBJ1-5 TRBV10-1 TRBD1
CASSPPGTMNTEAFF TGTGCCAGCAGTCCGCCCGGGACTATGAACACTGAAGCTTTCTTT - TRBJ1-1 TRBV28 -
CASSPTQGRTEAFF TGTGCCAGCTCACCAACGCAGGGGCGGACTGAAGCTTTCTTT - TRBJ1-1 TRBV18 -
CSALGTSGRTGELFF TGCAGCGCGCTAGGGACTAGCGGGAGGACCGGGGAGCTGTTTTTT once TRBJ2-2 TRBV29-1 TRBD2
CAWSSPQGVNQPQHF TGTGCCTGGAGTTCTCCTCAGGGGGTGAATCAGCCCCAGCATTTT - TRBJ1-5 TRBV30 TRBD1
CASSYSYQTYEQYF TGTGCCAGCAGTTACTCGTACCAGACCTACGAGCAGTACTTC - TRBJ2-7 TRBV6-5 -
CASSLGQSPGNTIYF TGTGCCAGCAGCTTGGGACAGTCTCCTGGAAACACCATATATTTT once TRBJ1-3 TRBV5-4 -
CASSYRGTVGNQPQHF TGTGCCAGCAGTTACCGGGGGACAGTTGGCAATCAGCCCCAGCATTTT once TRBJ1-5 TRBV6-2/TRBV6-3 TRBD1
CSAVETYEQYF TGCAGTGCTGTGGAGACCTACGAGCAGTACTTC - TRBJ2-7 TRBV20-1 -
CASSIGTANTEAFF TGTGCCAGCAGCATAGGGACAGCGAACACTGAAGCTTTCTTT - TRBJ1-1 TRBV5-5 TRBD1
CASSLDSPGPQHF TGTGCCAGCAGCTTAGACAGTCCAGGGCCCCAGCATTTT - TRBJ1-5 TRBV7-2 -
CASSLVFGFSSYEQYF TGCGCCAGCAGCTTGGTTTTCGGGTTTAGCTCCTACGAGCAGTACTTC - TRBJ2-7 TRBV5-1 -
CASSMTGAPHEQYF TGTGCCAGCAGCATGACAGGGGCGCCCCACGAGCAGTACTTC - TRBJ2-7 TRBV7-9 TRBD1
CASRSITGGNNSPLHF TGTGCCAGCAGGTCCATCACAGGGGGCAATAATTCACCCCTCCACTTT - TRBJ1-6 TRBV5-4 TRBD1
CASSYSIWGEYGYTF TGTGCCAGCAGTTACTCGATTTGGGGGGAGTATGGCTACACCTTC - TRBJ1-2 TRBV6-5 -
CASSLGAPIEPQHF TGTGCCAGCAGCTTGGGGGCGCCTATCGAGCCCCAGCATTTT - TRBJ1-5 TRBV5-6 -
CASSWTGITEKLFF TGTGCCAGTTCCTGGACAGGGATCACGGAAAAACTGTTTTTT - TRBJ1-4 TRBV19 TRBD1
CATSDLFGLALTRETQYF TGTGCCACCAGTGATTTATTCGGACTAGCTTTAACTCGAGAGACCCAGTACTTC - TRBJ2-5 TRBV24-1 TRBD2
CSVVRLAGPTDTQYF TGCAGCGTTGTTCGGCTAGCGGGGCCCACAGATACGCAGTATTTT once TRBJ2-3 TRBV29-1 TRBD2
CASSLGLTETYEQYF TGTGCCAGCTCACTAGGACTTACCGAAACCTACGAGCAGTACTTC - TRBJ2-7 TRBV18 -
CASTSSSGTNYGYTF TGTGCCAGCACCTCCAGTTCAGGGACTAACTATGGCTACACCTTC - TRBJ1-2 TRBV28 -
CASSLSLVLHEQFF TGTGCCAGCAGCTTGTCACTAGTTCTTCATGAGCAGTTCTTC - TRBJ2-1 TRBV5-6 -
CASSSDSRETQYF TGCGCCAGCAGCTCGGACTCTCGAGAGACCCAGTACTTC - TRBJ2-5 TRBV5-1 -
CATSDGTPRSYNEQFF TGTGCCACCAGTGATGGGACTCCACGCTCCTACAATGAGCAGTTCTTC once TRBJ2-1 TRBV24-1 -